Listed here are 18 T cell receptor beta chains from one sample, sequenced in a study of T cell responses to AZD1222 COVID-19 vaccine. This table comes from immunoSEQ multiplex PCR, and its TCRdb copy is limited to in-frame clones, with some not included. The repertoire consists of around 130,000 clones, with around 90% occurring once and the leading ten covering 5% to 6%. Here the sequenced sample was peripheral blood, taken on day 0 of AZD1222 vaccination. These receptors were taken from an adult in good health.

This clone was observed a few times. CDR3 DNA sequence: TGTGCCAGCAGCCAAGAGAGACAGGGACTCTCTGGGGCCAACGTCCTGACTTTC. As protein: CASSQERQGLSGANVLTF. This chain connects TRBV4-2 to TRBJ2-6, with D tentatively TRBD1 (7 bases). The CDR3 contains 18 residues. In germline, CDR1 is LGHNA, CDR2 YNFKEQ. Deletions cut 0 bases from V and 0 bases from J, with 12 bases between.

In this sample, this clone turned up a few times. The V call is TRBV12-5, the J call TRBJ1-2; possibly TRBD1 for D (5 bases). CDR1 is LGHNT, CDR2 FRNRAP, per germline. The CDR3 runs 14 residues. V was cut by 7 bases and J by 8 bases, with 20 bases left in between. The CDR3 nucleotides read TGTGCTAGTGCCCCGTCCGGGGGATACGGCGGCTACACCTTC. Encoded protein: CASAPSGGYGGYTF.

The chain uses TRBV5-1 and TRBJ1-3; D might be TRBD1 (6 bases). Trimming removed 0 bases from V and 2 bases from J, with 9 bases in between. There are 15 residues in the CDR3. Looked up from germline, CDR1 is SGHRS and CDR2 is YFSETQ. The CDR3 DNA sequence: TGCGCCAGCAGCTTGGCAGGGGTCACTGGAAACACCATATATTTT. This gives the protein CASSLAGVTGNTIYF.

The V call is TRBV21-1, the J call TRBJ2-7; the DNA was not used to check the table's D call, TRBD2. TRBV21-1 is termed a pseudogene. The CDR3 is made up of 10 amino acids. The CDR3 coding sequence is TGTGCCAGCAGCAGAGAAGAGCAGTACTTC. It translates to CASSREEQYF.

The chain employs TRBV7-8 and TRBJ1-1, with 7 nucleotides matching TRBD1. This CDR3 contains 13 residues. The V segment lost 5 bases and the J segment 1 base; nucleotides outside the gene matches: 1. CDR1 and CDR2 from the germline V gene are SGHVS and FQNEAQ. The CDR3 protein is CASSQGGNTEAFF. DNA for the CDR3: TGTGCCAGCAGCCAGGGGGGGAACACTGAAGCTTTCTTT.

The chain links TRBV19 to TRBJ2-7; D may be TRBD2 (6 bases). The CDR3 is 15 amino acids. The V and J ends lost 9 bases and 3 bases respectively, with 21 bases between them. CDR1 LNHDA and CDR2 SQIVND come from the germline V gene (reference sequence). In DNA form, the CDR3 reads TGTGCCAGCTCCTCCCTCGCGGGTAGCGGCTACGAGCAGTACTTC. Its translation is CASSSLAGSGYEQYF.

The V and J genes are TRBV7-3 and TRBJ2-3; the D is unclear. The CDR3 is 13 residues long. Germline lookup yields CDR1 SGHTA and CDR2 FQGTGA. With 5 bases removed from V and 0 bases from J, the gap between germline ends came to 6 bases. CDR3 amino acids: CASSPASTDTQYF. Here the CDR3 DNA reads TGTGCCAGCAGCCCGGCCAGCACAGATACGCAGTATTTT.

The chain links TRBV10-3 to TRBJ2-2; weak D call: TRBD2 (5 bases). Germline V gene lookup returns CDR1 ENHRY and CDR2 SYGVKD. The CDR3 is made up of 13 amino acids. Trimming cost V 10 bases and J 1 base, with 10 bases left between them. CDR3 residues: CATGKGNTGELFF. The CDR3 DNA reads as TGTGCCACCGGGAAAGGGAACACCGGGGAGCTGTTTTTT.

The genes are TRBV7-9 and TRBJ1-3; D is unclear. In germline, CDR1 is SEHNR, CDR2 FQNEAQ (reference sequence). This CDR3 is 14 amino acids long. The germline V and J ends were trimmed by 3 bases and 0 bases, with 6 bases remaining between them. The CDR3 coding sequence is TGTGCCAGCAGCTTTGGGGACTCTGGAAACACCATATATTTT. Protein: CASSFGDSGNTIYF.

This clone was seen a single time. The chain carries TRBV6-4 and TRBJ2-1; 7 positions match TRBD2. The CDR3 consists of 15 residues. V dropped 0 bases and J dropped 3; count of bases not matched to a gene: 2. The germline gives CDR1 MRHNA, CDR2 SNTAGT. The DNA of the CDR3 is TGTGCCAGCAGTGACTCGGGGACTAACTACAATGAGCAGTTCTTC. It codes for CASSDSGTNYNEQFF.

This chain connects TRBV7-9 to TRBJ1-2; tentative D call: TRBD1 (6 bases). The CDR3 extends over 14 amino acids. V lost 5 bases and J lost 5, with 15 bases in between. Germline V gives CDR1 SEHNR, CDR2 FQNEAQ (reference sequence). As DNA, the CDR3 is TGTGCCAGCAGCCCTTCAGGGGATGGGTATGGCTACACCTTC. It translates to CASSPSGDGYGYTF.

In its sample, this clone was seen once. The chain recombines TRBV14 with TRBJ2-7; the D gene is possibly TRBD1 (6 bases). Trimming left V 3 bases short and J 3 bases short, with 9 bases between. CDR1 is SGHDN and CDR2 is FVKESK in the germline V gene. This CDR3 is built from 13 residues. CDR3 residues: CASSQDSYYEQYF. CDR3 coding DNA: TGTGCCAGCAGCCAGGACAGCTACTACGAGCAGTACTTC.

This chain connects TRBV15 to TRBJ1-2; no clear D. Germline CDR1 LNHNV, CDR2 YYDKDF (reference sequence). V was pared by 0 bases and J by 7 bases, with 21 bases between. CDR3 length: 17 residues. The DNA of the CDR3 is TGTGCCACCAGCAGAGAATATGGGAGGCCGCTGAAAGGTGGCTACACCTTC. Amino acids: CATSREYGRPLKGGYTF. The full variable domain, its missing parts supplied by reference TRBV15 and TRBJ1-2, is DAMVIQNPRYQVTQFGKPVTLSCSQTLNHNVMYWYQQKSSQAPKLLFHYYDKDFNNEADTPDNFQSRRPNTSFCFLDIRSPGLGDTAMYLCATSREYGRPLKGGYTFGSGTRLTVV.

This clone came up once. CDR3 protein: CAWRLNRGSYEQYF. DNA for the CDR3: TGTGCCTGGAGGTTAAACAGGGGTTCCTACGAGCAGTACTTC. The chain has TRBV30 and TRBJ2-7, with 7 positions matching TRBD1. Germline V gene data show CDR1 as GTSNPN and CDR2 as SVGIG (reference sequence). J gave up 1 base and V 3 bases, and 6 bases lay outside the gene matches. The CDR3 is made up of 14 amino acids.

This clone has more than one count but fewer than ten. The chain joins TRBV11-3 to TRBJ2-7, with D maybe TRBD1 (5 bases). Deletions cut 4 bases from V and 7 bases from J, with 17 bases between. Germline V gene sequence: CDR1 SGHNT, CDR2 YENEEA. The CDR3 has 14 residues. CDR3 protein: CASSSPLGAEEQYF. The CDR3 DNA reads as TGTGCCAGCAGCTCCCCCCTAGGGGCCGAGGAGCAGTACTTC.

This chain links TRBV9 with TRBJ1-2, with D perhaps TRBD1 (6 bases). CDR1 SGDLS and CDR2 YYNGEE come from the germline V gene. V was pared by 0 bases and J by 8 bases, with 14 bases between. The CDR3 spans 14 residues. CDR3 sequence reads: CASSVGLQGTGYTF. The DNA of the CDR3 is TGTGCCAGCAGCGTAGGGCTACAGGGTACGGGCTACACCTTC.

The rearrangement links TRBV7-6 to TRBJ1-6, with 12 positions matching TRBD1. Per the germline V gene, CDR1 is SGHVS and CDR2 is FNYEAQ. V was pared by 5 bases and J by 8 bases, with 7 bases of the junction left unmatched. This CDR3 has 16 amino acids. The CDR3 protein is CASSPGGTGGHSPLHF. The CDR3 bases are TGTGCCAGCAGCCCCGGAGGGACAGGGGGCCATTCACCCCTCCACTTT.

The rearrangement joins TRBV7-9 to TRBJ2-2; tentative D call: TRBD2 (5 bases). Trimming stripped 4 bases from V and 11 bases from J, with 11 bases between. Germline CDR1 reads SEHNR; CDR2 reads FQNEAQ (reference sequence). The CDR3 is 12 amino acids. Written as DNA, the CDR3 is TGTGCCAGCAGCTCCGGACTCACCGAGCTGTTTTTT. Its protein is CASSSGLTELFF.